The clone carrying this T cell receptor (beta chain) rates as medium-sized. Here immunoSEQ multiplex PCR was the method, and the copy in TCRdb shows in-frame clones only, minus some. The sample contains about 8,600 clones, around a third of which appear only once. The data were taken from a study of graft-versus-host responses after intestinal transplantation. Germline values: CDR1 SQVTM, CDR2 ANQGSEA. Trimming took 7 bases from V and 7 from J, leaving 13 bases between them. The CDR3 has 11 amino acids. Study conclusions and caveats: Early after transplant, HvG declines were associated with peak levels of circulating GvH clones. The marrow of recipients harbored GvH clones, and ileum or blood showed some of them first.

This TCR derives from a human patient who received an intestinal transplant. This chain uses TRBV29-1 with TRBJ1-1; D remains unclear. The source material was alloreactive CD4+ T cells from a mixed lymphocyte reaction culture, sampled before intestinal transplant. Subset reported: CFSE-low proliferating T cells sorted from approximately 6-day pre-transplant mixed lymphocyte reaction (GvH or HvG direction). CDR3 DNA sequence: TGCAGCGCCACAACAGTTGTTGAAGCTTTCTTT. Translated, it gives CSATTVVEAFF.